This TCR beta chain was sequenced during a study of shared clonotypes between healthy human individuals. Study-level information: A donor's plate count was three for CD4 naive and three for CD4 memory; CD8 naive had two and CD8 memory one.

Healthy HIV-negative adults with no recent acute infections or vaccinations were recruited as donors. Into CD45RA+ naive and CD45RA-negative memory subsets, the CD4+ cells were split. The method was immunoSEQ multiplex PCR; TCRdb's version includes in-frame clones alone and lacks a portion of them. The data contain roughly 330,000 clones, 74% of them seen just once; the ten biggest clones take up about 9.3%. CDR1 is SNHLY and CDR2 is FYNNEI in the germline V gene. Unmatched junction bases numbered 10, after V lost 6 bases and J lost 13 bases. The CDR3 has 12 residues. The origin of this receptor is a man aged 25-45 years in good health. Source material: memory CD4+ T cells sorted from blood. Subset defined: CD45RA-negative fraction. This chain links TRBV2 with TRBJ2-3; the match to TRBD1 covers 7 bases. As DNA, the CDR3 is TGTGCCAGCAGGCGAGGGGGCCTGATAAAGTATTTT. Amino acid sequence: CASRRGGLIKYF.